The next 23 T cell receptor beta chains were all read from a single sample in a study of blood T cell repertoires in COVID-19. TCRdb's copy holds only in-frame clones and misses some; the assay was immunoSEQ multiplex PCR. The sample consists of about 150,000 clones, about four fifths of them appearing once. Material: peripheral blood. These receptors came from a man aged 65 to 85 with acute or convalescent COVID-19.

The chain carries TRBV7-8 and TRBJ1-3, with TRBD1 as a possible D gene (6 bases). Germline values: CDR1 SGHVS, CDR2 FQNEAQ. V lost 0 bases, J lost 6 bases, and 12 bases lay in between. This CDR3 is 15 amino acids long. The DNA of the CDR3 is TGTGCCAGCAGCTTAGCCCGGACAGAGCAAAACACCATATATTTT. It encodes CASSLARTEQNTIYF.

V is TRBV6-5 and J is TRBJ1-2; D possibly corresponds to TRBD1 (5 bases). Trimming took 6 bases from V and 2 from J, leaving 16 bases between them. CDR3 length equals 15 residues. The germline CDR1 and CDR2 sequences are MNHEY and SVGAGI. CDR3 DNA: TGTGCCAGCAGGCGGGGCGGATCGGTAAACTATGGCTACACCTTC. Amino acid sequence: CASRRGGSVNYGYTF.

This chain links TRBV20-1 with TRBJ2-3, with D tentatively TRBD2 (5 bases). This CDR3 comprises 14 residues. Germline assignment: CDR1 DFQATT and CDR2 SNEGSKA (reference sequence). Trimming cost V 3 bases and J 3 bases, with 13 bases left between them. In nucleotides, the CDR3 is TGCAGTGCTAGTTCGGGAATGAGTACAGATACGCAGTATTTT. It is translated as CSASSGMSTDTQYF.

CDR3 in DNA: TGTGCCAGCAGCCCCGACAGGGGGTTAGCAGATACGCAGTATTTT. As protein: CASSPDRGLADTQYF. The chain is built from TRBV7-3 and TRBJ2-3; 9 nucleotides align to TRBD1. Germline-derived CDR1 and CDR2 are SGHTA and FQGTGA. The CDR3 runs to 15 residues. J lost 4 bases, V lost 5 bases, and 7 bases had no gene match.

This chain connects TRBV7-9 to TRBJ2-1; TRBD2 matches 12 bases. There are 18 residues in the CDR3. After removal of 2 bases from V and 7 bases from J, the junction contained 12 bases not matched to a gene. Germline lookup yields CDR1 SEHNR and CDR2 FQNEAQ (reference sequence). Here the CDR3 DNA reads TGTGCCAGCAGCTTACCCCCCCGACTAGCGGGGGCCGTTAATGAGCAGTTCTTC. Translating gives CASSLPPRLAGAVNEQFF.

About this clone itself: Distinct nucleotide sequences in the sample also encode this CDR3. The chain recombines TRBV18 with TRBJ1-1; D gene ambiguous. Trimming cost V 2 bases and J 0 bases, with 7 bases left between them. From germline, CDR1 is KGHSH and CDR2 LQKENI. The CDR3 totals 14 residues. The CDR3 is CASSPTVMNTEAFF. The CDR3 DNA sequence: TGTGCCAGCTCACCAACAGTTATGAACACTGAAGCTTTCTTT.

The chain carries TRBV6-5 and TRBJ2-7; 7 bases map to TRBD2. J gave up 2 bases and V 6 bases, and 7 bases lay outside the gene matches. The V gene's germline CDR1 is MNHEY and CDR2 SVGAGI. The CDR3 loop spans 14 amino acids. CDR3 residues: CASSAFRGAYEQYF. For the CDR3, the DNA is TGTGCCAGCAGCGCGTTTCGGGGGGCCTACGAGCAGTACTTC.

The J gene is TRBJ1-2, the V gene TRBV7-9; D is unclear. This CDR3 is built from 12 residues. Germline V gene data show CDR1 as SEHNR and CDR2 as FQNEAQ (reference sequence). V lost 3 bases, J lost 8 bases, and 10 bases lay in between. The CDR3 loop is CASSFGGIGYTF. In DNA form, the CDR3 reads TGTGCCAGCAGCTTCGGAGGGATCGGCTACACCTTC.

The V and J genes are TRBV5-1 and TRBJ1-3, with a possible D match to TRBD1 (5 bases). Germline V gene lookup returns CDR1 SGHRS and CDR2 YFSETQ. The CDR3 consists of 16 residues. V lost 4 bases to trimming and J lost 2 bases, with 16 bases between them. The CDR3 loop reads CASSRGLGEAGNTIYF. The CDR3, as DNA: TGCGCCAGCAGCCGGGGTTTAGGGGAGGCTGGAAACACCATATATTTT.

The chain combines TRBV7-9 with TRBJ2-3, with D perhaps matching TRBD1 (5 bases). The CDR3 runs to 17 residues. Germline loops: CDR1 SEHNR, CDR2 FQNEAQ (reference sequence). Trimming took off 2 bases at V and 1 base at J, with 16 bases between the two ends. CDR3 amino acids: CASSLLYSTDGTDTQYF. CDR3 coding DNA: TGTGCCAGCAGCTTACTTTACTCGACAGACGGCACAGATACGCAGTATTTT.

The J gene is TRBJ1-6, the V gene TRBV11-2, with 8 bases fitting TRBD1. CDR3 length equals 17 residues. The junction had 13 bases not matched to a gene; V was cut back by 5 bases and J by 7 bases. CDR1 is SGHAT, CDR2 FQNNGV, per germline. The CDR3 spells CASSLLTGVLENSPLHF. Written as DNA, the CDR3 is TGTGCCAGCAGCCTTTTGACAGGGGTGCTTGAGAATTCACCCCTCCACTTT.

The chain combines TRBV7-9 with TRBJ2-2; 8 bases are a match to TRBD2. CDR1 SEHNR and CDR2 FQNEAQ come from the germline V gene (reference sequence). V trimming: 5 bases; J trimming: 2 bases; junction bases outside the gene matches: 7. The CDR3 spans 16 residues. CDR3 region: CASSQTSGPNTGELFF. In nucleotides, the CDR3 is TGTGCCAGCAGCCAAACTAGCGGACCTAACACCGGGGAGCTGTTTTTT.

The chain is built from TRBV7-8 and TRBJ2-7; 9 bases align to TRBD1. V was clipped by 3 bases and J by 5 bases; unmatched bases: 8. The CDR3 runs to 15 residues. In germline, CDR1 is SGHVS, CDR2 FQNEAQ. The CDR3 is CASSFRGTGYDEQYF. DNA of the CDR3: TGTGCCAGCAGCTTTCGCGGGACAGGGTATGACGAGCAGTACTTC.

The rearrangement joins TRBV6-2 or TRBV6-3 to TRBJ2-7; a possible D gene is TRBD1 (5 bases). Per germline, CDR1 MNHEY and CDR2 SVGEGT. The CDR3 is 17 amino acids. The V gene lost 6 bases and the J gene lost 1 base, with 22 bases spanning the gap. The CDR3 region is CASSPLRQGHSSYEQYF. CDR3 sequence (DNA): TGTGCCAGCAGCCCCCTCCGGCAGGGCCATTCATCCTACGAGCAGTACTTC.

The CDR3 here is CASSPPRTVSSGYTF. Here the CDR3 DNA reads TGTGCCAGCAGTCCGCCGAGGACAGTTAGTAGTGGCTACACCTTC. This chain connects TRBV28 to TRBJ1-2; D is perhaps TRBD1 (6 bases). The CDR3 has 15 residues. Germline V gene lookup returns CDR1 MDHEN and CDR2 SYDVKM. The germline V and J ends were trimmed by 5 bases and 7 bases, with 20 bases remaining between them.

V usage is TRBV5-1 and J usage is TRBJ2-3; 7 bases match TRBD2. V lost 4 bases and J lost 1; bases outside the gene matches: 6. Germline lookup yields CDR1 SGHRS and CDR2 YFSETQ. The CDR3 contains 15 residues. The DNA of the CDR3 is TGCGCCAGCAGCGTATCTAGCGGAGGCACAGATACGCAGTATTTT. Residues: CASSVSSGGTDTQYF.

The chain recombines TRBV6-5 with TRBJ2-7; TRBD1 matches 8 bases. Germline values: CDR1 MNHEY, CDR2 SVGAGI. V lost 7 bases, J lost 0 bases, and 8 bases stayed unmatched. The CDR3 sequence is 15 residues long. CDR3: CASTIEDRVSYEQYF. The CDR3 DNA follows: TGTGCCAGCACCATAGAGGACAGGGTCTCCTACGAGCAGTACTTC.

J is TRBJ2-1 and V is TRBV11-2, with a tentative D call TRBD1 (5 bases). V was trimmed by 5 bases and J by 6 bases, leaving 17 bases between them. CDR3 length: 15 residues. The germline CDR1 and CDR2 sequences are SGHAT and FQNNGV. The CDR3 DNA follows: TGTGCCAGCAGCCTACAGGACGGTTGGGGCAATGAGCAGTTCTTC. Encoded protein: CASSLQDGWGNEQFF.

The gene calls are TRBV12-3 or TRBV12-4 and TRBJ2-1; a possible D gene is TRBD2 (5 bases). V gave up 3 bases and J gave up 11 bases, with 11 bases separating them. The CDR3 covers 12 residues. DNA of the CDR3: TGTGCCAGCAGTTTCCTCCGGGAACAGCAGTTCTTC. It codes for CASSFLREQQFF.

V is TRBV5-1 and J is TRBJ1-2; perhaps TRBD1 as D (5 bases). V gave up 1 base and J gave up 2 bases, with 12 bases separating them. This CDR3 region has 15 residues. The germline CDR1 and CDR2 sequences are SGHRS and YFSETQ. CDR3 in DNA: TGCGCCAGCAGCTTGACAGGTCCTAACAACTATGGCTACACCTTC. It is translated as CASSLTGPNNYGYTF.

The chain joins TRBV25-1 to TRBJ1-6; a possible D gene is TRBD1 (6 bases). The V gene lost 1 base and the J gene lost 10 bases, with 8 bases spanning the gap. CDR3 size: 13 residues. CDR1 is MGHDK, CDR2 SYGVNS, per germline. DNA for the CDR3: TGTGCCAGCAGTGAATTGACAGGATCACCCCTCCACTTT. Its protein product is CASSELTGSPLHF. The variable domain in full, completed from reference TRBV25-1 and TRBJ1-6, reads EADIYQTPRYLVIGTGKKITLECSQTMGHDKMYWYQQDPGMELHLIHYSYGVNSTEKGDLSSESTVSRIRTEHFPLTLESARPSHTSQYLCASSELTGSPLHFGNGTRLTVT.

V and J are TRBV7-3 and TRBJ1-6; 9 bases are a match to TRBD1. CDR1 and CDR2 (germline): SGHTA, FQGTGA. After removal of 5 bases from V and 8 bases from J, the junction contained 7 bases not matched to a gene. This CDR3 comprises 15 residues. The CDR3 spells CASSRTGGRDSPLHF. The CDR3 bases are TGTGCCAGCAGCCGAACAGGGGGCAGGGATTCACCCCTCCACTTT.

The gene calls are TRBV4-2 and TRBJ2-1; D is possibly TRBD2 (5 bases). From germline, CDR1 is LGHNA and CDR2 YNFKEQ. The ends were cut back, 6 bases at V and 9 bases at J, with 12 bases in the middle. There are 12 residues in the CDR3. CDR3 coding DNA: TGTGCCAGCAGTCGTCTAGCTTCTGAGCAGTTCTTC. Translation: CASSRLASEQFF.